These T cell receptor beta chains were read from a single sample in a study of T cells in Graves' hyperthyroidism and ophthalmopathy. From the multiplex PCR reads, TCRdb called clonotypes with MiXCR, one entry per CDR3 protein. The data hold roughly 420,000 distinct CDR3 sequences, with around 16% observed a single time. Sequencing was carried out using blood. Receptors were obtained from a woman aged 18 to 35 with Graves' hyperthyroidism. The CDR3 runs from the conserved cysteine through the conserved F or W. The D gene is left open where the match is weak. Rows give clone size only sometimes, using once, few, many, or a class for an expanded clone.

J | V | size | D | CDR3 | DNA
TRBJ2-1 | TRBV6-2/TRBV6-3 | few | TRBD2 | CASSPGTSGNNEQLF | TGTGCCAGCAGCCCCGGGACTAGCGGAAACAATGAGCAGCTCTTC
TRBJ2-7 | TRBV6-2/TRBV6-3 | few | . | CASRQLAIYEQYF | TGTGCCAGCAGACAGTTGGCGATCTACGAGCAGTACTTC
TRBJ2-5 | TRBV19 | many | TRBD2 | CASSIPGGLETQYF | TGTGCCAGTAGTATACCGGGAGGGTTGGAGACCCAGTACTTC
TRBJ2-3 | TRBV20-1 | many | . | CSANREAGDTQYF | TGCAGTGCCAACCGTGAAGCTGGAGATACGCAGTATTTT
TRBJ1-1 | TRBV10-3 | many | TRBD1 | CAISGGTGKVGDPLNTEAFF | TGTGCCATCAGTGGCGGGACAGGGAAGGTTGGGGATCCTTTGAACACTGAAGCTTTCTTT
TRBJ1-1 | TRBV15 | . | TRBD1 | CATSRDFDRDTEAFF | TGTGCCACCAGCAGAGACTTTGACAGGGACACTGAAGCTTTCTTT
TRBJ2-7 | TRBV6-1 | few | TRBD1 | CASRDRDRSYEQYF | TGTGCCAGCAGGGATCGGGACAGATCCTACGAGCAGTACTTC
TRBJ1-2 | TRBV24-1 | many | . | CATTVPRNKGFYGYTF | TGTGCCACCACCGTACCGAGGAACAAGGGCTTCTATGGCTACACCTTC
TRBJ2-3 | TRBV6-4 | many | TRBD2 | CASSDSTSGSTDTQYF | TGTGCCAGCAGTGACTCGACTAGCGGGAGCACAGATACGCAGTATTTT
TRBJ2-7 | TRBV7-2 | . | TRBD2 | CASSIGAGSSYEQYF | TGTGCCAGCAGCATTGGAGCGGGGAGCTCCTACGAGCAGTACTTC
TRBJ1-4 | TRBV20-1 | . | TRBD1 | CSARVSDGTGGEKLFF | TGCAGTGCTAGAGTTTCGGACGGGACAGGGGGTGAAAAACTGTTTTTT
TRBJ2-3 | TRBV18 | many | . | CASSPPKTTDTQYF | TGTGCCAGCTCACCACCGAAGACCACAGATACGCAGTATTTT
TRBJ1-1 | TRBV12-3/TRBV12-4 | . | . | CASSPLMDGADTEAFF | TGTGCCAGCAGTCCCTTAATGGACGGTGCTGACACTGAAGCTTTCTTT
TRBJ2-7 | TRBV19 | . | TRBD2 | CASSPRGEWKYEQYF | TGTGCCAGTAGCCCCCGGGGGGAGTGGAAGTACGAGCAGTACTTC
TRBJ2-3 | TRBV12-3/TRBV12-4 | many | . | CASSFGLVLSDTQYF | TGTGCCAGCAGTTTTGGCCTAGTCCTTTCAGATACGCAGTATTTT
TRBJ2-1 | TRBV4-2 | . | TRBD2 | CASSQALLDGIGGGREQFF | TGTGCCAGCAGCCAGGCCCTACTAGACGGCATTGGCGGGGGGCGGGAGCAGTTCTTC
TRBJ1-5 | TRBV19 | few | . | CASRQMDGYNQPQHF | TGTGCCAGTAGGCAAATGGACGGATACAATCAGCCCCAGCATTTT
TRBJ1-2 | TRBV18 | many | . | CASSGSIDYGYTF | TGTGCCAGCTCCGGGTCGATTGACTATGGCTACACCTTC
TRBJ1-5 | TRBV7-2 | many | . | CASSSQDGQPQHF | TGTGCCAGCAGCTCACAGGACGGTCAGCCCCAGCATTTT
TRBJ2-7 | TRBV24-1 | . | . | CATRRTTTDPTHEQYF | TGTGCCACCAGGAGAACAACGACGGACCCTACCCACGAGCAGTACTTC
TRBJ2-7 | TRBV5-4 | . | . | CASGTGMRGYEQYF | TGTGCCAGCGGAACAGGGATGCGGGGTTACGAGCAGTACTTC
TRBJ2-4 | TRBV2 | many | TRBD2 | CASGRGLAGLKNIQYF | TGTGCCAGCGGCCGGGGACTAGCGGGTCTCAAAAACATTCAGTACTTC
TRBJ2-7 | TRBV2 | many | . | CASSRDQEVGYF | TGTGCCAGCAGCCGGGACCAGGAGGTAGGGTACTTC
TRBJ1-1 | TRBV14 | . | . | CASSQDLPLSITNTEAFF | TGTGCCAGCAGCCAAGATCTACCTCTTTCGATCACGAACACTGAAGCTTTCTTT
TRBJ1-1 | TRBV3-1 | many | . | CASSQGTIPEAFF | TGTGCCAGCAGCCAAGGGACAATACCTGAAGCTTTCTTT
TRBJ1-1 | TRBV10-3 | many | . | CATKGTANTEAFF | TGTGCCACCAAAGGGACGGCGAACACTGAAGCTTTCTTT
TRBJ2-2 | TRBV7-3 | . | TRBD2 | CASSPGLAGTTGELFF | TGTGCCAGCAGCCCGGGACTAGCGGGGACTACCGGGGAGCTGTTTTTT
TRBJ2-2 | TRBV11-2 | . | . | CASIPDVWEVNTGELFF | TGTGCCAGCATCCCCGATGTGTGGGAGGTGAACACCGGGGAGCTGTTTTTT
TRBJ2-1 | TRBV2 | many | TRBD2 | CASSRHGLAVYNEQFF | TGTGCCAGCAGCCGACACGGACTAGCGGTCTACAATGAGCAGTTCTTC
TRBJ1-1 | TRBV6-1 | few | . | CASSDRGGLNTEAFF | TGTGCCAGCAGTGACAGGGGAGGGTTGAACACTGAAGCTTTCTTT
TRBJ2-2 | TRBV20-1 | many | TRBD2 | CSASLAENTGELFF | TGCAGTGCTTCCCTAGCGGAAAACACCGGGGAGCTGTTTTTT
TRBJ2-5 | TRBV13 | few | . | CASSLGLSKTQYF | TGTGCCAGCAGCTTAGGGCTCAGTAAGACCCAGTACTTC
TRBJ2-7 | TRBV20-1 | . | . | CSASGAVSYEQYF | TGCAGTGCTAGCGGGGCGGTCTCCTACGAGCAGTACTTC
TRBJ2-7 | TRBV28 | many | . | CASSSLFGRRDSYEQYF | TGTGCCAGCAGTAGTCTCTTCGGGCGGAGGGATTCCTACGAGCAGTACTTC
TRBJ2-4 | TRBV7-2 | few | . | CASSLAPRTAKAKNIQYF | TGTGCCAGCAGCTTAGCCCCCCGGACAGCCAAGGCCAAAAACATTCAGTACTTC
TRBJ2-7 | TRBV20-1 | many | . | CSARGDFVGEQYF | TGCAGTGCTAGAGGGGACTTCGTCGGCGAGCAGTACTTC
TRBJ1-4 | TRBV6-1 | . | . | CASSLRTDATNEKLFF | TGTGCCAGCAGCCTTAGGACGGACGCAACTAATGAAAAACTGTTTTTT
TRBJ2-5 | TRBV11-2 | few | TRBD2 | CASSQIAGGQETQYF | TGTGCCAGCAGCCAGATAGCGGGGGGTCAAGAGACCCAGTACTTC
TRBJ2-2 | TRBV27 | . | TRBD2 | CASSLGRGGELFF | TGTGCCAGCAGTCTGGGGAGGGGCGGGGAGCTGTTTTTT
TRBJ1-1 | TRBV6-4 | . | . | CASSEDINTEAFF | TGTGCCAGCAGTGAGGACATAAACACTGAAGCTTTCTTT
TRBJ2-1 | TRBV20-1 | many | TRBD2 | CSARDRLAGVNEQFF | TGCAGTGCTAGAGATCGCTTAGCGGGAGTGAATGAGCAGTTCTTC
TRBJ2-1 | TRBV11-2 | many | TRBD2 | CASSPTTSGISIEQFF | TGTGCCAGCAGCCCCACGACTAGCGGGATTAGTATTGAGCAGTTCTTC
TRBJ2-3 | TRBV12-3/TRBV12-4 | few | . | CASSSGTNYVDTQYF | TGTGCCAGCAGCTCCGGGACAAACTACGTAGATACGCAGTATTTT
TRBJ2-3 | TRBV9 | . | . | CASSGGTRFSTDTQYF | TGTGCCAGCAGCGGGGGAACGCGGTTTAGCACAGATACGCAGTATTTT
TRBJ1-5 | TRBV10-3 | . | TRBD1 | CATGAGGAGNQPQHF | TGTGCCACAGGAGCAGGGGGCGCGGGCAATCAGCCCCAGCATTTT
TRBJ1-5 | TRBV28 | many | . | CASRAPSLPQHF | TGTGCCAGCAGGGCTCCCTCGTTGCCCCAGCATTTT
TRBJ1-4 | TRBV6-1 | many | . | CASSERGYNEKLFF | TGTGCCAGCAGTGAGAGGGGATATAATGAAAAACTGTTTTTT
TRBJ2-2 | TRBV3-1 | many | . | CASSQERYTGELFF | TGTGCCAGCAGCCAAGAGAGGTATACCGGGGAGCTGTTTTTT
TRBJ2-1 | TRBV6-2/TRBV6-3 | . | TRBD2 | CASSYFGGGYNEQFF | TGTGCCAGCAGTTACTTTGGCGGGGGCTACAATGAGCAGTTCTTC
TRBJ1-1 | TRBV13 | many | . | CASSDRTKATEAFF | TGTGCCAGCAGCGACCGGACGAAGGCCACTGAAGCTTTCTTT
TRBJ2-1 | TRBV7-2 | many | TRBD2 | CASSLEGLPYNEQFF | TGTGCCAGCAGCTTAGAGGGACTACCGTACAATGAGCAGTTCTTC
TRBJ1-4 | TRBV12-3/TRBV12-4 | few | . | CASRLGNEKLFF | TGTGCCAGCAGGCTTGGGAATGAAAAACTGTTTTTT
TRBJ2-2 | TRBV12-3/TRBV12-4 | few | . | CASSLGMAIGGELFF | TGTGCCAGCAGTTTAGGAATGGCCATTGGGGGGGAGCTGTTTTTT
TRBJ1-4 | TRBV20-1 | many | . | CSASRTGEKLFF | TGCAGTGCTTCTCGAACTGGGGAAAAACTGTTTTTT
TRBJ2-6 | TRBV12-3/TRBV12-4 | few | . | CASTLMGGTDSGANVLTF | TGTGCCAGCACTCTCATGGGGGGCACCGACTCTGGGGCCAACGTCCTGACTTTC
TRBJ2-1 | TRBV7-9 | . | TRBD2 | CASSHRAGGLNNEQFF | TGTGCCAGCAGCCATCGGGCGGGAGGCCTAAACAATGAGCAGTTCTTC
TRBJ2-2 | TRBV4-3 | . | . | CASSQDLRQSGSGELFF | TGCGCCAGCAGCCAAGATTTGAGACAGTCCGGGTCCGGGGAGCTGTTTTTT